A single sample is the source of the 26 T cell receptor beta chains below, sequenced in a study of T cell responses to AZD1222 COVID-19 vaccine. Method: immunoSEQ multiplex PCR; TCRdb's copy keeps in-frame clones and lacks some. Among about 130,000 clones listed, about 90% were seen once. Source: peripheral blood, taken on day 0 of MenACWY control vaccination. The receptor set was obtained from an adult in good health.

The table lists this clone with a few counts. The gene calls are TRBV9 and TRBJ2-7, with D unresolved. V shed 0 bases and J shed 2 bases, with 9 bases lying between them. This CDR3 contains 14 residues. Germline V lookup: CDR1 SGDLS, CDR2 YYNGEE. As DNA, the CDR3 is TGTGCCAGCAGCGTAGAAGGGCAGGCCTACGAGCAGTACTTC. Translated, it gives CASSVEGQAYEQYF.

This clone occurred a few times. The chain employs TRBV18 and TRBJ2-1, with a weak D call TRBD2 (6 bases). CDR1 and CDR2 (germline): KGHSH, LQKENI. Trimming removed 3 bases from V and 4 bases from J, with 13 bases in between. The CDR3 sequence is 15 residues long. CDR3 residues: CASSPLGGTYNEQFF. DNA for the CDR3: TGTGCCAGCTCACCCCTGGGCGGGACTTACAATGAGCAGTTCTTC.

The chain recombines TRBV2 with TRBJ1-2, with TRBD1 matching over 7 bases. The CDR3 is 14 amino acids. Per the germline V gene, CDR1 is SNHLY and CDR2 is FYNNEI. V was pared by 8 bases and J by 7 bases, with 13 bases of the junction left unmatched. CDR3 residues: CASSPRGDPAGYTF. In nucleotides, the CDR3 is TGTGCCAGCTCCCCCAGGGGGGACCCTGCTGGCTACACCTTC.

V is TRBV15 and J is TRBJ2-3; D gene uncertain. Germline values: CDR1 LNHNV, CDR2 YYDKDF (reference sequence). Trimming took 1 base from V and 6 from J, leaving 8 bases between them. The CDR3 has 13 amino acids. In DNA form, the CDR3 reads TGTGCCACCAGCAGAGGAGTTCGTGATACGCAGTATTTT. The encoded protein is CATSRGVRDTQYF.

The chain uses TRBV2 and TRBJ1-2; D remains unclear. Trimming removed 2 bases at V and 8 bases at J, with 12 bases between. CDR1 SNHLY and CDR2 FYNNEI come from the germline V gene. The CDR3 runs 13 residues. Here the CDR3 reads CASSESEKLGYTF. Here the CDR3 DNA reads TGTGCCAGCAGTGAATCCGAGAAACTGGGCTACACCTTC.

This clone was seen more than once but under ten times. The rearrangement links TRBV29-1 to TRBJ2-7; 10 bases align to TRBD1. Germline CDR1 reads SQVTM; CDR2 reads ANQGSEA. The trim removed 5 bases at V and 5 bases at J, leaving 9 bases unmatched. The CDR3 is made up of 14 amino acids. Written as DNA, the CDR3 is TGCAGCGTTACCTTGACAGGGGGCAGTGACGAGCAGTACTTC. The encoded protein is CSVTLTGGSDEQYF.

This clone was found once. V is TRBV30 and J is TRBJ1-1, with TRBD1 matching over 9 bases. The CDR3 has 12 amino acids. Looked up from germline, CDR1 is GTSNPN and CDR2 is SVGIG (reference sequence). V gave up 7 bases and J gave up 4 bases; unmatched junction bases: 4. The CDR3, as DNA: TGTGCCTCGGACAGGGGCGTCACTGAAGCTTTCTTT. Its protein product is CASDRGVTEAFF.

The V gene is TRBV24-1, the J gene TRBJ2-1; 7 nucleotides match TRBD1. CDR1 and CDR2 from the germline V gene are KGHDR and SFDVKD. J was trimmed by 0 bases and V by 7 bases; bases with no gene match: 2. This CDR3 is built from 14 residues. The CDR3 reads CATRGDSSYNEQFF. CDR3 DNA sequence: TGTGCCACCAGGGGGGACAGCTCCTACAATGAGCAGTTCTTC.

This chain joins TRBV5-6 and TRBJ2-4, with 8 bases fitting TRBD1. The V and J ends lost 2 bases and 1 base, in that order; junction bases with no gene match: 5. There are 16 residues in the CDR3. Germline loops: CDR1 SGHDT, CDR2 YYEEEE. The CDR3 bases are TGTGCCAGCAGCTTAACATGGACAGGGGCCAAAAACATTCAGTACTTC. The encoded protein is CASSLTWTGAKNIQYF.

The rearrangement joins TRBV7-9 to TRBJ1-1; D is unclear. The germline CDR1 and CDR2 sequences are SEHNR and FQNEAQ (reference sequence). The CDR3 covers 14 residues. Trimming removed 1 base at V and 5 bases at J, with 11 bases between. The CDR3 DNA follows: TGTGCCAGCAGCTTAGATATGGGAGGAACTGAAGCTTTCTTT. Translation: CASSLDMGGTEAFF.

The chain has TRBV5-1 and TRBJ2-6; weak D call: TRBD2 (5 bases). Germline loops: CDR1 SGHRS, CDR2 YFSETQ. The CDR3 covers 16 residues. V was shortened by 4 bases and J by 3 bases, with 14 bases between the two germline ends. The CDR3 is CASSLAGGLGANVLTF. CDR3 nucleotides: TGCGCCAGCAGCCTTGCAGGCGGGCTTGGGGCCAACGTCCTGACTTTC.

The chain is built from TRBV28 and TRBJ2-5; 8 bases are shared with TRBD1. The CDR3 sequence is 13 residues long. Per germline, CDR1 MDHEN and CDR2 SYDVKM. The trim removed 6 bases at V and 5 bases at J, leaving 5 bases unmatched. The CDR3 is CASRSYRGETQYF. Written as DNA, the CDR3 is TGTGCCAGCAGATCTTACAGGGGGGAGACCCAGTACTTC.

The rearrangement links TRBV2 to TRBJ1-5; D is possibly TRBD1 (6 bases). The germline gives CDR1 SNHLY, CDR2 FYNNEI. The V end lost 7 bases, the J end lost 0 bases, and 13 bases lay between the germline ends. The CDR3 sequence is 15 residues long. The DNA for the CDR3 is TGTGCCAGCAAGAAACAGGGAAGTAGCAATCAGCCCCAGCATTTT. Translated, it gives CASKKQGSSNQPQHF. Together with reference TRBV2 and TRBJ1-5, the CDR3 gives the full variable domain: EPEVTQTPSHQVTQMGQEVILRCVPISNHLYFYWYRQILGQKVEFLVSFYNNEISEKSEIFDDQFSVERPDGSNFTLKIRSTKLEDSAMYFCASKKQGSSNQPQHFGDGTRLSIL.

The chain recombines TRBV27 with TRBJ2-1; 9 positions match TRBD1. J lost 6 bases, V lost 3 bases, and 6 bases had no gene match. The V gene's germline CDR1 is MNHEY and CDR2 SMNVEV (reference sequence). The CDR3 consists of 15 residues. The CDR3 is CASSFGGTGLNEQFF. CDR3 sequence (DNA): TGTGCCAGCAGTTTTGGGGGGACAGGGCTCAATGAGCAGTTCTTC.

CDR3 in amino acids: CASSFWREANTGELFF. The CDR3 region has the DNA TGTGCCAGCAGCTTTTGGCGGGAGGCGAACACCGGGGAGCTGTTTTTT. This chain uses TRBV7-8 with TRBJ2-2; TRBD2 matches at 8 bases. Germline V CDR1 and CDR2: SGHVS, FQNEAQ. V lost 3 bases and J lost 0; bases outside the gene matches: 3. This CDR3 is built from 16 residues.

This clone has just one count. The chain couples TRBV5-3 to TRBJ1-4; D perhaps matches TRBD1 (5 bases). TRBV5-3 is designated an ORF whose function remains uncertain. Between the trimmed V and J ends, which lost 6 bases and 7 bases, there was a span of 10 bases. This CDR3 comprises 12 residues. This chain's CDR3 is CARNMGVEKLFF. The CDR3 nucleotides read TGTGCCAGAAACATGGGGGTTGAAAAACTGTTTTTT.

V gene TRBV3-1 (or the pseudogene TRBV3-2) combines with J gene TRBJ2-3; 9 positions match TRBD2. There are 17 residues in the CDR3. J was trimmed by 2 bases and V by 5 bases; bases with no gene match: 11. CDR1 is LGHDT, CDR2 YNNKEL, per germline (reference sequence). The CDR3 here is CASSTRLASGVTDTQYF. CDR3 bases: TGTGCCAGCAGCACCCGACTGGCTAGCGGGGTCACAGATACGCAGTATTTT.

The chain recombines TRBV6-6 with TRBJ2-7; D unclear. Trimming took 0 bases from V and 3 from J, leaving 6 bases between them. CDR3 length: 13 amino acids. Looked up from germline, CDR1 is MNHNY and CDR2 is SVGAGI (reference sequence). The CDR3 DNA reads as TGTGCCAGCAGTTACTCGTCTTACTACGAGCAGTACTTC. It translates to CASSYSSYYEQYF.

This CDR3 is CASSLASGANVLTF. CDR3 bases: TGTGCCAGCAGCTTGGCCTCTGGGGCCAACGTCCTGACTTTC. The rearrangement links TRBV11-1 to TRBJ2-6; D remains unclear. This CDR3 region has 14 residues. V was clipped by 3 bases and J by 0 bases, with 3 bases between them. Looked up from germline, CDR1 is SGHAT and CDR2 is FQDESV (reference sequence).

This clone came up once. The genes are TRBV28 and TRBJ2-3; D is ambiguous. Trimming removed 5 bases from V and 1 base from J, with 10 bases in between. From germline, CDR1 is MDHEN and CDR2 SYDVKM. The CDR3 consists of 14 residues. The CDR3 DNA sequence: TGTGCCAGCAGTGCATCCCCTCGCACAGATACGCAGTATTTT. This translates into CASSASPRTDTQYF.

V usage is TRBV6-6 and J usage is TRBJ1-2, with D possibly being TRBD1 (6 bases). Trimming removed 5 bases from V and 5 bases from J, with 18 bases in between. Germline V lookup: CDR1 MNHNY, CDR2 SVGAGI (reference sequence). The CDR3 totals 15 residues. The CDR3 protein is CASSPPPTGMYGYTF. For the CDR3, the DNA is TGTGCCAGCAGTCCCCCCCCCACAGGGATGTATGGCTACACCTTC.

CDR3 in DNA: TGTGCCAGCAGTAATCGAGGGGGTATGAATTCACCCCTCCACTTT. Translating gives CASSNRGGMNSPLHF. The rearrangement joins TRBV6-6 to TRBJ1-6; a weak D match, TRBD1 (6 bases). Trimming left V 5 bases short and J 7 bases short, with 15 bases between. Germline lookup yields CDR1 MNHNY and CDR2 SVGAGI (reference sequence). The CDR3 is 15 amino acids.

V gene TRBV5-1 combines with J gene TRBJ1-4; D may be TRBD1 (6 bases). Germline values: CDR1 SGHRS, CDR2 YFSETQ. The CDR3 contains 16 residues. V was trimmed by 4 bases and J by 0 bases, leaving 13 bases between them. The CDR3 DNA is TGCGCCAGCAGCAGGACAAGACAGGCAACTAATGAAAAACTGTTTTTT. This codes for CASSRTRQATNEKLFF. Full variable domain (missing parts from reference TRBV5-1 and TRBJ1-4): KAGVTQTPRYLIKTRGQQVTLSCSPISGHRSVSWYQQTPGQGLQFLFEYFSETQRNKGNFPGRFSGRQFSNSRSEMNVSTLELGDSALYLCASSRTRQATNEKLFFGSGTQLSVL.

This chain joins TRBV2 and TRBJ2-5; 14 nucleotides agree with TRBD2. This CDR3 contains 14 residues. The germline V gene encodes CDR1 SNHLY and CDR2 FYNNEI. V shed 5 bases, J shed 5 bases, and the junction held 1 base outside the gene matches. The CDR3 nucleotides read TGTGCCAGCAGTAGGACTAGCGGGAGGGAGACCCAGTACTTC. As protein: CASSRTSGRETQYF.

The chain uses TRBV5-1 and TRBJ2-7; D gene ambiguous. V was clipped by 0 bases and J by 4 bases, with 8 bases between them. Germline V gene sequence: CDR1 SGHRS, CDR2 YFSETQ. CDR3 length: 13 amino acids. This CDR3 reads CASSLVSGYEQYF. DNA for the CDR3: TGCGCCAGCAGCTTGGTTTCTGGGTACGAGCAGTACTTC.

This clone was counted once. The chain joins TRBV27 to TRBJ2-3; 11 bases are shared with TRBD2. The germline V gene encodes CDR1 MNHEY and CDR2 SMNVEV (reference sequence). The CDR3 covers 14 residues. Trimming took 6 bases from V and 2 from J; bases not matched to a gene: 1. The CDR3 sequence: CASRGLAVTDTQYF. The DNA for the CDR3 is TGTGCCAGCAGGGGACTAGCGGTCACAGATACGCAGTATTTT.